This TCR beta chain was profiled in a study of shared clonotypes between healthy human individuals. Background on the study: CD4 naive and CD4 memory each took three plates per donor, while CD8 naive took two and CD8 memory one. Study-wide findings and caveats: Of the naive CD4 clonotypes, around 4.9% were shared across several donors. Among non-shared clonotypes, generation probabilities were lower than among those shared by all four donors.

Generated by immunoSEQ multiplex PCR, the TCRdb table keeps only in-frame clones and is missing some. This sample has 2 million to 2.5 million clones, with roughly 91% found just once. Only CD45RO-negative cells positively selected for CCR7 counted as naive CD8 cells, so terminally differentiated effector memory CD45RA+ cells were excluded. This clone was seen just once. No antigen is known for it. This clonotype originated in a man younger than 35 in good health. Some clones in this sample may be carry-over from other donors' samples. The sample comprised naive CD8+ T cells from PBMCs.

CDR3 residues: CASSLDGIYEQYF. CDR3 in DNA: TGTGCCAGCAGTCTGGACGGAATTTACGAGCAGTACTTC. The chain is built from TRBV27 and TRBJ2-7, with D hard to call. Trimming left V 5 bases short and J 4 bases short, with 12 bases between. The V gene's germline CDR1 is MNHEY and CDR2 SMNVEV (reference sequence). This CDR3 region has 13 residues.